This TCR beta chain was retrieved from a study of cytomegalovirus exposure and HLA in healthy donors. Across the whole study: In a later analysis, it was reported that the 110 or so validation repertoires had been produced on the same platform as the 500 to 750 repertoires belonging to the first cohort.

The assay was immunoSEQ multiplex PCR, and TCRdb's table has in-frame clones only and misses some. The sample yields roughly 350,000 clones, roughly 88% seen once. The ends lost 0 bases at V and 2 bases at J; junction bases unmatched: 4. The CDR3 is 15 residues long. Germline V gene data show CDR1 as SGHRS and CDR2 as YFSETQ. The sample taken for sequencing was PBMCs. This receptor was identified in a woman younger than 35 in good health and CMV-seronegative. V and J are TRBV5-1 and TRBJ1-2, with 7 bases lining up with TRBD1. The CDR3 region is CASSLGQGLNYGYTF. The CDR3 nucleotides read TGCGCCAGCAGCTTGGGACAGGGTTTAAACTATGGCTACACCTTC.